Presented here are 25 T cell receptor beta chains from one specimen sequenced in a study of blood T cell repertoires in COVID-19 (dated by TCRdb to 2020 to 2022). Preparation of the library involved the immunoSEQ multiplex PCR assay. In TCRdb, the immuneACCESS table is reduced to in-frame sequences with V and J assigned. These tables do not hold every clone; where another copy was compared, an unresolved V gene accounts for under half, and the others remain unexplained. The sample data list 100,000 to 150,000 clones, and approximately 90% of these were observed just once. In total, the top ten clones hold approximately 2% of the sample. The sample was peripheral blood. These TCRs come from a man aged 45 to 65 with COVID-19, enrolled during active disease.

This rearrangement joins TRBV6-5 to TRBJ2-7; D gene uncertain. The CDR3 has 12 amino acids. Trimming left V 8 bases short and J 0 bases short, with 8 bases between. Per the germline V gene, CDR1 is MNHEY and CDR2 is SVGAGI. DNA for the CDR3: TGTGCCAGCGACTTGAGCTCCTACGAGCAGTACTTC. Translation: CASDLSSYEQYF.

This clone appeared a few times. The V call is TRBV4-1, the J call TRBJ1-2; D might be TRBD1 (5 bases). This CDR3 contains 16 residues. The germline V and J ends were trimmed by 0 bases and 2 bases, with 13 bases remaining between them. Germline assignment: CDR1 MGHRA and CDR2 YSYEKL. The CDR3 coding sequence is TGCGCCAGCAGCCAAGATCCACAGGCTTTAAACTATGGCTACACCTTC. It codes for CASSQDPQALNYGYTF.

This clone has just one count. The CDR3 bases are TGTGCCAGCAGCTTGGTCGGGGGTCCCCGCTCTGGGGCCAACGTCCTGACTTTC. It translates to CASSLVGGPRSGANVLTF. The chain joins TRBV5-5 to TRBJ2-6; D might be TRBD2 (6 bases). Germline CDR1 SGHKS, CDR2 YYEKEE (reference sequence). Trimming shortened V by 0 bases and J by 0 bases, and 13 bases separated the two germline ends. There are 18 residues in the CDR3.

This clone was seen only once. This chain joins TRBV5-4 and TRBJ2-1; D is perhaps TRBD2 (6 bases). Looked up from germline, CDR1 is SGHNT and CDR2 is YYREEE (reference sequence). The ends were cut back, 4 bases at V and 5 bases at J, with 16 bases in the middle. The CDR3 is made up of 15 amino acids. The CDR3 here is CASSTLQRVNNEQFF. Here the CDR3 DNA reads TGTGCCAGCAGCACCCTACAGCGGGTTAACAATGAGCAGTTCTTC.

The V call is TRBV30, the J call TRBJ2-1, with 9 bases lining up with TRBD2. The V segment lost 4 bases and the J segment 5 bases; nucleotides outside the gene matches: 3. This CDR3 contains 13 residues. Germline CDR1 GTSNPN, CDR2 SVGIG (reference sequence). CDR3 protein: CAWNQREDNEQFF. CDR3 DNA: TGTGCCTGGAACCAGCGGGAGGACAATGAGCAGTTCTTC.

In this sample, this clone turned up once. The chain is built from TRBV6-5 and TRBJ2-3; 7 positions match TRBD2. J lost 3 bases, V lost 6 bases, and 6 bases had no gene match. CDR1 MNHEY and CDR2 SVGAGI come from the germline V gene. This CDR3 is 14 amino acids long. The CDR3 loop is CASSQTSRTDTQYF. Here the CDR3 DNA reads TGTGCCAGCAGCCAGACTAGCCGTACAGATACGCAGTATTTT.

This chain connects TRBV28 to TRBJ1-2; D uncertain. Germline V gene data show CDR1 as MDHEN and CDR2 as SYDVKM. The CDR3 totals 13 residues. V was clipped by 1 base and J by 8 bases, with 11 bases between them. The CDR3 nucleotides read TGTGCCAGCAGTTTATTAACGGAGCTCGGCTACACCTTC. Amino acid sequence: CASSLLTELGYTF.

This clone was detected once. The chain couples TRBV11-1 to TRBJ2-2; possible D gene TRBD1, 6 bases. Between the trimmed V and J ends, which lost 2 bases and 0 bases, there was a span of 10 bases. Germline V lookup: CDR1 SGHAT, CDR2 FQDESV (reference sequence). The CDR3 has 16 residues. Written as DNA, the CDR3 is TGTGCCAGCAGCTTATGGGGGCAGTCGAACACCGGGGAGCTGTTTTTT. Translation: CASSLWGQSNTGELFF.

This clone was observed a single time. The chain recombines TRBV9 with TRBJ1-1; possibly TRBD1 for D (6 bases). The CDR3 length is 13 residues. V lost 6 bases to trimming and J lost 1 base, with 10 bases between them. Looked up from germline, CDR1 is SGDLS and CDR2 is YYNGEE. CDR3 residues: CASTRTENTEAFF. Written as DNA, the CDR3 is TGTGCCAGCACCAGGACAGAGAACACTGAAGCTTTCTTT. The whole variable domain, remainder taken from reference TRBV9 and TRBJ1-1, is DSGVTQTPKHLITATGQRVTLRCSPRSGDLSVYWYQQSLDQGLQFLIQYYNGEERAKGNILERFSAQQFPDLHSELNLSSLELGDSALYFCASTRTENTEAFFGQGTRLTVV.

This sequence joins TRBV14 and TRBJ2-7, with 9 bases aligning to TRBD2. The CDR3 totals 16 residues. Germline-derived CDR1 and CDR2 are SGHDN and FVKESK. Germline trimming cut 4 bases from V and 5 bases from J; bases unmatched to any gene: 12. DNA of the CDR3: TGTGCCAGCAGCCCCCAGGGGAGACTAGCGGAGAACGAGCAGTACGTC. As protein: CASSPQGRLAENEQYV.

The chain is built from TRBV9 and TRBJ2-5; D is ambiguous. The CDR3 has 14 residues. Trimming removed 0 bases from V and 5 bases from J, with 11 bases in between. The germline V gene has CDR1 SGDLS and CDR2 YYNGEE. CDR3: CASSVGGSQETQYF. CDR3 sequence (DNA): TGTGCCAGCAGCGTAGGTGGCAGTCAGGAGACCCAGTACTTC. The whole variable domain, remainder taken from reference TRBV9 and TRBJ2-5, is DSGVTQTPKHLITATGQRVTLRCSPRSGDLSVYWYQQSLDQGLQFLIQYYNGEERAKGNILERFSAQQFPDLHSELNLSSLELGDSALYFCASSVGGSQETQYFGPGTRLLVL.

The chain has TRBV30 and TRBJ2-1; 9 bases line up with TRBD2. From germline, CDR1 is GTSNPN and CDR2 SVGIG (reference sequence). J lost 4 bases, V lost 8 bases, and 9 bases had no gene match. This CDR3 has 14 residues. The CDR3 spells CAARREGQYNEQFF. In DNA, the CDR3 is TGTGCCGCGCGGCGGGAGGGCCAGTACAATGAGCAGTTCTTC.

The CDR3 reads CASSHPGGADGRNTEAFF. The CDR3 DNA sequence: TGCGCCAGCAGCCATCCCGGTGGGGCCGATGGAAGGAACACTGAAGCTTTCTTT. The rearrangement uses TRBV4-3 and TRBJ1-1; perhaps TRBD1 as D (5 bases). Germline assignment: CDR1 LGHNA and CDR2 YSLEER. This CDR3 spans 18 amino acids. The V and J ends lost 3 bases and 1 base respectively, with 21 bases between them.

The chain uses TRBV6-1 and TRBJ1-4, with a tentative D call TRBD1 (5 bases). Germline assignment: CDR1 MNHNS and CDR2 SASEGT. V gave up 2 bases and J gave up 7 bases, with 14 bases separating them. This CDR3 region has 15 residues. CDR3 DNA: TGTGCCAGCAGTGAATCTGGGGCGGTAGGTGAAAAACTGTTTTTT. Its protein product is CASSESGAVGEKLFF.

V is TRBV27 and J is TRBJ1-4; D is undetermined. Germline CDR1 is MNHEY and CDR2 is SMNVEV (reference sequence). This CDR3 comprises 15 residues. V was clipped by 0 bases and J by 5 bases, with 10 bases between them. In DNA form, the CDR3 reads TGTGCCAGCAGTTTATCCCCCGTCCTGAATGAAAAACTGTTTTTT. This encodes CASSLSPVLNEKLFF.

V is TRBV11-3 and J is TRBJ2-1, with 7 nucleotides matching TRBD1. CDR1 SGHNT and CDR2 YENEEA come from the germline V gene. The CDR3 is made up of 15 amino acids. V lost 1 base to trimming and J lost 6 bases; unmatched junction nucleotides: 6. CDR3 nucleotide sequence: TGTGCCAGCAGCTTAGGTGGGACAGTGGCCAATGAGCAGTTCTTC. Protein: CASSLGGTVANEQFF.

The chain is built from TRBV7-2 and TRBJ2-5, with TRBD2 matching 11 bases. The V and J ends lost 4 bases and 5 bases, in that order; junction bases with no gene match: 9. From germline, CDR1 is SGHTA and CDR2 FQGNSA. The CDR3 is 16 amino acids. CDR3 sequence: CASSSKASGRWETQYF. CDR3 sequence (DNA): TGTGCCAGCAGCTCTAAAGCTAGCGGGAGGTGGGAGACCCAGTACTTC.

This clone was recorded once. J is TRBJ2-5 and V is TRBV3-1 (or the pseudogene TRBV3-2); TRBD2 is a possible D gene (6 bases). Trimming stripped 4 bases from V and 5 bases from J, with 14 bases between. Germline CDR1 is LGHDT and CDR2 is YNNKEL (reference sequence). The CDR3 covers 14 residues. The CDR3 here is CASSLDMEGETQYF. The CDR3 DNA is TGTGCCAGCAGCCTCGACATGGAGGGGGAGACCCAGTACTTC.

The V and J genes are TRBV27 and TRBJ2-1, with TRBD2 matching over 12 bases. CDR1 MNHEY and CDR2 SMNVEV come from the germline V gene (reference sequence). This CDR3 region has 17 residues. J was trimmed by 0 bases and V by 5 bases; bases with no gene match: 5. CDR3 amino acids: CASSTPTSGSSYNEQFF. The CDR3 region has the DNA TGTGCCAGCAGTACCCCGACTAGCGGGAGCTCCTACAATGAGCAGTTCTTC.

In its sample, this clone was seen once. The rearrangement links TRBV7-8 to TRBJ2-7, with 7 bases lining up with TRBD2. Looked up from germline, CDR1 is SGHVS and CDR2 is FQNEAQ. This CDR3 has 15 amino acids. The V and J ends lost 5 bases and 5 bases, in that order; junction bases with no gene match: 12. Here the CDR3 DNA reads TGTGCCAGCAGCCGATCGGGGGAGGGCCTGCACGAGCAGTACTTC. Its protein is CASSRSGEGLHEQYF.

The chain recombines TRBV28 with TRBJ1-2; possible D gene TRBD1, 6 bases. Germline V gene data show CDR1 as MDHEN and CDR2 as SYDVKM. V was clipped by 5 bases and J by 1 base, with 20 bases between them. CDR3 size: 17 residues. CDR3 sequence reads: CASSGVGAGTFNYGYTF. DNA of the CDR3: TGTGCCAGCAGTGGAGTTGGGGCCGGGACATTTAACTATGGCTACACCTTC.

The V gene is TRBV6-2 or TRBV6-3, the J gene TRBJ1-2; D might be TRBD1 (5 bases). The V gene lost 5 bases and the J gene lost 4 bases, with 8 bases spanning the gap. The CDR3 totals 12 residues. Germline lookup yields CDR1 MNHEY and CDR2 SVGEGT. The CDR3 DNA reads as TGTGCCAGCAGTGCAGACAGCTATGGCTACACCTTC. Encoded protein: CASSADSYGYTF.

The chain uses TRBV9 and TRBJ2-6, with 7 nucleotides matching TRBD1. After removal of 0 bases from V and 8 bases from J, the junction contained 5 bases not matched to a gene. The CDR3 is 15 amino acids. CDR1 and CDR2 (germline): SGDLS, YYNGEE. The CDR3 coding sequence is TGTGCCAGCAGCGTAGACAGGGGTTTGCCCAACGTCCTGACTTTC. Protein sequence: CASSVDRGLPNVLTF.

This sequence joins TRBV4-1 and TRBJ1-1; 9 bases fit TRBD1. The CDR3 loop spans 15 amino acids. Trimming at V came to 4 bases and at J to 1 base, leaving 4 bases not matched to a gene. Germline loops: CDR1 MGHRA, CDR2 YSYEKL. The CDR3: CASSRPGQGNTEAFF. The CDR3 DNA follows: TGCGCCAGCAGCCGCCCGGGACAGGGGAACACTGAAGCTTTCTTT.

V is TRBV4-1 and J is TRBJ2-5, with D maybe TRBD2 (6 bases). CDR3 size: 15 residues. Trimming cost V 8 bases and J 4 bases, with 20 bases left between them. From germline, CDR1 is MGHRA and CDR2 YSYEKL. In DNA, the CDR3 is TGCGCCAGCGTTATCGTAGTAGGCGGGGCAGAGACCCAGTACTTC. Its protein product is CASVIVVGGAETQYF.